This TCR beta chain derives from a study of cytomegalovirus exposure and HLA in healthy donors (dated by TCRdb to about 2017). In the study overall: In an earlier analysis of roughly 590 of the donors, 276 Gb of sequence data and 90 million to 130 million unique TCR beta sequences from 180 million or so T cells were reported. The study combined high-throughput TCR immunosequencing, statistical association of individual TCRs with disease status, and machine learning to predict cytomegalovirus infection status. HLA typing covered class I and class II loci at four-digit resolution. Rather than using new phenotypic data, the later analysis identified candidate immune exposures from TCR beta sequences and from how often those sequences occurred across donors. Every repertoire in the discovery cohort had been generated on one and the same sequencing platform. The genetic ancestry cluster associated with self-reported Caucasian donors included roughly four fifths of the roughly 380 genotyped donors. A later analysis re-analyzed previously published TCR beta repertoires from approximately 700 donors and added high-resolution HLA genotyping to study TCR occurrence patterns. Approximately 310 gigabases of sequencing data and tens of millions of unique TCR sequences were included in an early release covering several hundred HLA-typed donors. The study aimed to test whether cataloging public T cell receptors could reveal signatures of past pathogen exposure. On average, over 200,000 unique TCR beta nucleotide sequences were sequenced per donor among about 400 genotyped donors of the cohort, with roughly 19% of those sequences being non-productive. In an earlier analysis of 500 to 650 of the donors, high-throughput TCR beta sequencing was used to judge whether each TCR beta V gene segment behaved as functional or pseudogenic. A later genetic analysis took genome-wide SNP genotypes for about 55% of the roughly 700 donors and used that subset as a discovery cohort. The study used immunosequencing to profile the T cell repertoires of about 670 subjects and linked those repertoires to cytomegalovirus serostatus. Because of strong linkage in the cohort, roughly 5 DR-DQ haplotypes were treated as single units for association and clustering. Donor age, sex, ethnicity and CMV serostatus were collected together with the repertoire data. The number of donors typed differed by locus, with roughly 620-640 for A, B, C, DRB1 and DQB1, roughly 550 for DQA1, 606 for DPA1, and 472 for DPB1. In addition to the first cohort of approximately 670 subjects, a separate validation cohort of 130 or so different subjects was used.

The paper as a whole reports these results and caveats: In a later genetic analysis, fewer N-insertions in productive TCRs were reported among donors in an Asian-associated ancestry cluster than the roughly 670-donor mean. An earlier analysis of roughly 570 of the donors showed that most TCR beta V segments appeared in productive rearrangements either about 90% or about 30% of the time, which broadly matched IMGT annotations. In a later analysis, HLA-associated TCR beta chains were found to be more clonally expanded and to have lower generation probabilities than equally common non-associated chains. Over 15 rarely observed V segments, including chromosome 9 orphons, were excluded from the earlier analysis of some 590 of the donors because counts were too low. A cluster of highly shared sequence variants was judged likely to represent a technical artifact of the sequencing pipeline. A further reported finding was that TCR beta sequences accurately predicted the HLA-A and HLA-B alleles for most subjects in the first cohort. A later genetic analysis associated a missense DCLRE1C variant with V-gene and J-gene trimming of TCR beta chains, and an independent cohort replicated the association. Presence/absence analyses assumed roughly uniform sequencing depth across donors, an assumption that may not hold. The authors suggested that the approach could potentially be generalized to other disease states and immunological phenotypes. Most CMV-associated TCR beta chains appeared to be HLA-restricted in a later analysis, and the HLA associations seemed to be driven largely by CMV exposure. Assigning TCR associations to individual alleles was difficult when HLA alleles, especially DR and DQ, strongly co-occurred. A later analysis reported that several top co-occurrence clusters appeared linked to parvovirus B19, influenza, CMV and Epstein-Barr virus. A few of the identified cytomegalovirus-associated TCR beta chains were confirmed in vitro to be specific for cytomegalovirus antigens. Correlated functional status among segregating V segments might reflect linkage disequilibrium, but an unknown experimental factor could not be ruled out. While some public TCRs were present in many individuals, most TCR sequences turned up only very rarely across donors. The only immune exposure information available for the cohort was CMV serostatus. In the study, around 150 TCR beta chains were listed as associated with cytomegalovirus. Specific HLA alleles were associated with 16,951 TCR beta sequences at a false discovery rate of 0.05 in a later analysis. Cytomegalovirus status was reported to be diagnosed by the classifier with high specificity and sensitivity in both the original and validation cohorts. In a later analysis, TCR association rates were found to vary across HLA loci, with the most associated TCRs seen for DRB1 alleles and the fewest for HLA-C alleles. HLA typing was unavailable for some donors at each locus, so association tests used only the typed subset. The cohort was sequenced for TCR beta chains only, and without alpha or paired-chain data the features that could be detected were limited.

Library preparation employed the immunoSEQ multiplex PCR assay. A mixture of 60 forward primers for TCR Vbeta segments and 13 reverse primers for TCR Jbeta segments was used in the multiplex PCR. Amplification of the CDR3 region of rearranged TCR beta genes was performed with a multiplex PCR assay on genomic DNA. The Illumina HiSeq System was used to sequence the amplified TCR beta libraries as 87-base-pair reads. In the source study's methods: Across the 500 to 750 repertoires, a later analysis counted approximately 75 million unique TCR beta chains, roughly 11 million of which were shared by at least two donors. Raw reads were error-corrected and collapsed into unique sequences by a nearest-neighbor algorithm in which closely related sequences were merged to remove PCR and sequencing errors. To assign V, D and J gene segments, CDR3 sequences were aligned to IMGT reference sequences. Each retained sequence needed at least a six-nucleotide match to both a V gene segment and a J gene segment. A rearrangement was called productive if the CDR3 had no stop codons and remained in frame with V and J, and every other rearrangement was called non-productive. Following IMGT convention, CDR3 was defined as the stretch from the second conserved V-encoded cysteine to the conserved J-encoded phenylalanine. The earlier analysis of 587 of the donors excluded any sequence lacking an unambiguous match to a single V gene segment. In an earlier analysis of approximately 550 of the donors, V segments were called functional above 56.7% productive rearrangements and were called segregating when the between-donor standard deviation exceeded 5%. A statistical classification framework was developed to diagnose cytomegalovirus status using the catalog of TCR beta chain sequences. In a later analysis, TCR nucleotide sequences were compared against IMGT/GENE-DB human TR gene sequences so that V and J genes could be assigned. The TCRdist pipeline was used in a later analysis to assign CDR3 sequences and most-parsimonious VDJ recombination scenarios. In a later analysis, each TCR beta chain was defined by its CDR3 amino acid sequence together with its V-gene family, and reads lacking a unique V-gene family were excluded. A later analysis removed 500 to 650 highly shared, low-generation-probability nucleotide sequences to deal with suspected cross-contamination and a sequencing artifact. For each public chain, a later analysis derived a clonal expansion index from normalized ranks of inferred template counts within each repertoire. Generation probabilities in a later analysis came from a VDJ recombination model fitted to out-of-frame rearrangements, and those results were checked against IGoR. In a later analysis, hypergeometric tests were used to score TCR-TCR, TCR-HLA and TCR-CMV co-occurrence, with a repertoire-size bias correction applied to TCR pairs. False discovery rates were estimated in a later analysis by permuting HLA or CMV assignments 20 times. In a later analysis, co-occurring TCRs were grouped with DBSCAN, and TCRdist sequence similarity was added when clustering was performed within HLA-allele-positive subsets. Repertoires with fewer than 30,000 or more than 120,000 public chains, plus five repertoires with anomalous nucleotide sharing, were excluded from co-occurrence clustering. Imported from immuneACCESS, the table was reduced by TCRdb to in-frame sequences with V and J called. These copies leave out some clones; in studies compared against another copy, an unresolved V gene accounts for under half, and the cause of the remainder is not known. V and J calls and clone size follow that table, whereas D and trimming were derived from the DNA. The sample has about 84,000 clones on record, 63% of them singletons. The ten largest clones capture approximately 16% of the sample.

The cohort comprised several hundred healthy bone marrow donors. At the time of sampling, every cohort member was nominally healthy, though immune exposures that went unrecorded were likely present. The donor was CMV seropositive and belonged to the group of 250 to 300 seropositive cohort members. Every donor gave a peripheral blood sample, and the peripheral blood mononuclear cells from that sample were used for TCR beta sequencing. The Qiagen DNeasy Blood Extraction Kit was used to extract genomic DNA from the blood cell samples. Only one count was recorded for this clone. Its antigen specificity is not known. No much larger clone exists at a distance of one base, and base qualities are not known. The TCR comes from a woman in her forties in good health and CMV-seropositive. Sequenced sample: PBMCs.

The CDR3 is CASSDGASGSYEQYF. In nucleotide form, the sequence is TGTGCCAGCAGCGACGGGGCTAGCGGCTCCTACGAGCAGTACTTC. The chain is made from TRBV6-5 and TRBJ2-7, with TRBD2 matching 7 junction bases. According to the germline V gene, CDR1 reads MNHEY and CDR2 reads SVGAGI. From V the trimming removes 6 bases and from J it removes 0 bases, while the gene matches leave 8 bases of the junction unaccounted for. The CDR3 holds 15 amino acids from the cysteine to the phenylalanine. The retained sequence is limited to the CDR3, 45 bases, with the frame set at the first base.